This entry lists 4 T cell receptor beta chains sequenced from one sample in a study of T cell responses to AZD1222 COVID-19 vaccine (dated by TCRdb to the early 2020s). Per the publication, the time point label means: baseline before first vaccination. The library came from the immunoSEQ multiplex PCR assay. In TCRdb, the immuneACCESS table is reduced to in-frame sequences with V and J assigned. These tables do not hold every clone; where another copy was compared, an unresolved V gene accounts for under half, and the others remain unexplained. Here the sample has some 140,000 clones; roughly 90% occur a single time. Approximately 19% of the sample comes from the top ten. The sample here was peripheral blood, taken on day 0 of AZD1222 vaccination. The receptor source for this set is an adult in good health.

The rearrangement links TRBV5-6 to TRBJ2-7; 9 bases line up with TRBD2. Per germline, CDR1 SGHDT and CDR2 YYEEEE. V was pared by 4 bases and J by 4 bases, with 6 bases of the junction left unmatched. CDR3 length equals 14 residues. CDR3 sequence reads: CASSNSGGRYEQYF. The DNA of the CDR3 is TGTGCCAGCAGCAACAGCGGGGGGAGGTACGAGCAGTACTTC.

This chain links TRBV11-3 with TRBJ1-1, with 7 bases that match TRBD1. V shed 0 bases and J 8 bases; nucleotides not matched to a gene: 12. Germline V gene sequence: CDR1 SGHNT, CDR2 YENEEA. This CDR3 is built from 16 residues. CDR3 in DNA: TGTGCCAGCAGCTTAGACCCGAGTAGGGGGCACTTAGAAGCTTTCTTT. Translating it yields CASSLDPSRGHLEAFF.

V usage is TRBV19 and J usage is TRBJ1-3; D uncertain. V gave up 5 bases and J gave up 9 bases, with 11 bases separating them. Germline-derived CDR1 and CDR2 are LNHDA and SQIVND (reference sequence). The length of the CDR3 is 12 residues. As DNA, the CDR3 is TGTGCCAGTAGTTCCGGACCCGGCACCATATATTTT. Amino acid sequence: CASSSGPGTIYF.

The gene calls are TRBV7-8 and TRBJ2-7, with 13 bases that match TRBD2. Germline CDR1 and CDR2: SGHVS and FQNEAQ. J was trimmed by 6 bases and V by 8 bases; bases with no gene match: 13. This CDR3 region has 16 residues. The CDR3 spells CASWRLAGGQNSEQYF. Written as DNA, the CDR3 is TGTGCCAGCTGGAGACTAGCGGGGGGCCAGAACTCCGAGCAGTACTTC.